This T cell receptor beta chain was recovered during a study of human T cells and chemical hapten exposure. At the level of the study: There were weekly diphenylcyclopropenone doses to the scalp for patients throughout the roughly 24-week study. Study-wide results and caveats: High-frequency TCRs, those above 1 in 1000, stayed the same after DPC sensitization.

TCRdb re-called the RACE reads with MiXCR, one entry per CDR3 protein. The sample lists around 200,000 distinct CDR3 sequences, approximately 26% seen once, with 2.5% in the top ten. About this clonotype itself: Its antigen is unidentified.

The CDR3 has 15 amino acids. Germline CDR1 reads LGHNA; CDR2 reads YSLEER. Trimming took off 0 bases at V and 2 bases at J, with 7 bases between the two ends. Regarding time point: patch test 3, about 24 weeks after DPC sensitization. Described treatment: therapeutic diphenylcyclopropenone sensitization with weekly scalp DPC. This sequence originates from a woman in her thirties or forties with alopecia areata. Some clones in this sample may be carry-over from other donors' samples. The V and J genes are TRBV4-3 and TRBJ1-4; the D is unclear. The specimen was whole blood, collected in connection with sensitization to the hapten diphenylcyclopropenone (DPC). The CDR3 region has the DNA TGCGCCAGCAGCCAAGAATTAGGGACTAATGAAAAACTGTTTTTT. It is translated as CASSQELGTNEKLFF.